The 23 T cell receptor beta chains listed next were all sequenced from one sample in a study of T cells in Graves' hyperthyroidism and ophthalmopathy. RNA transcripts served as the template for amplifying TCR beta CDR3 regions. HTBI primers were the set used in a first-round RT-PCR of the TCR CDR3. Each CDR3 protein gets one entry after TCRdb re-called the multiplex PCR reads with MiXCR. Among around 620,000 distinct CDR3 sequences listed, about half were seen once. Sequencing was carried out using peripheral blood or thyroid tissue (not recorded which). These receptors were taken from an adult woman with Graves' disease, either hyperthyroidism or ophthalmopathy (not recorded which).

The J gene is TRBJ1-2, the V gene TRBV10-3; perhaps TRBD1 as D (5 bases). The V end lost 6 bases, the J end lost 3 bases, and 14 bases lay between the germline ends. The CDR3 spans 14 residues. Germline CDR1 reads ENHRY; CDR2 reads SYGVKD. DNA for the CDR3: TGTGCCATCAGCAGGGACGGAACAGACTATGGCTACACCTTC. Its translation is CAISRDGTDYGYTF.

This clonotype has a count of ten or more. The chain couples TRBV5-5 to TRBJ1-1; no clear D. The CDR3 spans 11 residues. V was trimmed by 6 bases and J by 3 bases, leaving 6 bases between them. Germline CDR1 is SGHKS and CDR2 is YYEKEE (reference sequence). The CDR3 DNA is TGTGCCAGCAATAGGGACACTGAAGCTTTCTTT. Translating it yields CASNRDTEAFF.

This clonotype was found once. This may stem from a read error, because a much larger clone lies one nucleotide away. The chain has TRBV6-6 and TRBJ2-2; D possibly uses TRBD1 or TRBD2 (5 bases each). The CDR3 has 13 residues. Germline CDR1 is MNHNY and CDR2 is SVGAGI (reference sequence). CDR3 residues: CASIGTNTVELFF. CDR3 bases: TGTGCCAGCATAGGGACCAACACCGTGGAGCTGTTTTTT.

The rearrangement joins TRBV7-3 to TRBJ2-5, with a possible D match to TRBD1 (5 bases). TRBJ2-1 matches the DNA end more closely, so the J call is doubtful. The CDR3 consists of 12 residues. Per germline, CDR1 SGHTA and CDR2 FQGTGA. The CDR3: CASSSDIGEQFF. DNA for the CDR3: TGTGCCAGCAGTTCGGACATCGGGGAGCAGTTCTTC.

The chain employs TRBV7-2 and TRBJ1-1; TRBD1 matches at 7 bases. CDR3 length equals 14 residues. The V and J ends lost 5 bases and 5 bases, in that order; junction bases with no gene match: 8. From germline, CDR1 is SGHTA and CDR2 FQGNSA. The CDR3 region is CASSVSGGATEAFF. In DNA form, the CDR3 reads TGTGCCAGCAGCGTATCAGGGGGGGCGACTGAAGCTTTCTTT.

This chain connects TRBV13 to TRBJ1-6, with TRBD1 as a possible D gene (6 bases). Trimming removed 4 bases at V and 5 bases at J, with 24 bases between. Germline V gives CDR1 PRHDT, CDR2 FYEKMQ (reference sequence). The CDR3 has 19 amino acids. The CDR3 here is CASSSQSRGFRGDNSPLHF. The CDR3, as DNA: TGTGCCAGCAGCTCCCAATCCAGGGGTTTCCGGGGCGATAATTCACCCCTCCACTTT.

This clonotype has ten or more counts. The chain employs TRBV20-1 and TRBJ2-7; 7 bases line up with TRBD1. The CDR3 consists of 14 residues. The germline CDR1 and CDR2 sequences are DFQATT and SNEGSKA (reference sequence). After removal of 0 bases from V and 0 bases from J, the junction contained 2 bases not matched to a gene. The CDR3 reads CSARDRDSSYEQYF. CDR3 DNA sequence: TGCAGTGCTAGAGATAGGGACAGCTCCTACGAGCAGTACTTC.

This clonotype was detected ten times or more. CDR3: CASSTTGNEQYF. In DNA form, the CDR3 reads TGCGCCAGCAGTACAACAGGGAACGAGCAGTACTTC. The chain links TRBV5-1 to TRBJ2-7, with D tentatively TRBD1 (6 bases). Germline values: CDR1 SGHRS, CDR2 YFSETQ. The CDR3 is 12 residues long. The germline V and J ends were trimmed by 5 bases and 5 bases, with 11 bases remaining between them. Full variable domain (remainder filled in from reference TRBV5-1 and TRBJ2-7): KAGVTQTPRYLIKTRGQQVTLSCSPISGHRSVSWYQQTPGQGLQFLFEYFSETQRNKGNFPGRFSGRQFSNSRSEMNVSTLELGDSALYLCASSTTGNEQYFGPGTRLTVT.

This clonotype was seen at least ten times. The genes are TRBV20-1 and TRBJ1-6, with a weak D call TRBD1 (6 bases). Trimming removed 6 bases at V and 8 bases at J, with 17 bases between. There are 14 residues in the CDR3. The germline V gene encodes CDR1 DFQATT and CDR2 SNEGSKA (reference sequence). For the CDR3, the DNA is TGCAGTGCCACCAAAGGACAGCTGGATTCACCCCTCCACTTT. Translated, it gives CSATKGQLDSPLHF.

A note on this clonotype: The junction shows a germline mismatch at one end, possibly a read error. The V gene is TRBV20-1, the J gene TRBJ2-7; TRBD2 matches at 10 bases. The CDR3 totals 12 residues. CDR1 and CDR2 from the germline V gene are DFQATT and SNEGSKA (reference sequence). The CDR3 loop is CSGLAEDYEQYF. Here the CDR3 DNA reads TGTTCCGGACTAGCGGAGGACTACGAGCAGTACTTC.

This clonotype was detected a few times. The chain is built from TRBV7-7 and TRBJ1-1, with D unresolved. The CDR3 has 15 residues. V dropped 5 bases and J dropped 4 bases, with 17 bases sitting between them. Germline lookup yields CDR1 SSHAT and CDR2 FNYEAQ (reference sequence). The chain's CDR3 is CASSPPLGFGTEAFF. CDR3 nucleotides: TGTGCCAGCAGCCCGCCCCTCGGGTTTGGCACTGAAGCTTTCTTT.

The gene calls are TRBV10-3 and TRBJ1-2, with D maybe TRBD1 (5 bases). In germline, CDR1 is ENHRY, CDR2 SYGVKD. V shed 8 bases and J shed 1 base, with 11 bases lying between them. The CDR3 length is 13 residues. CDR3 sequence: CAIGGRSNYGYTF. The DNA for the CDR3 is TGTGCCATCGGGGGAAGGAGTAACTATGGCTACACCTTC.

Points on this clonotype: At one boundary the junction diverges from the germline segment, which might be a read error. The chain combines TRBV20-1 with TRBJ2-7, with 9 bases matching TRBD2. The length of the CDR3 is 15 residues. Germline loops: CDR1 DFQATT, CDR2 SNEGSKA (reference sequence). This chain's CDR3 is CSARGLAGRTGELYF. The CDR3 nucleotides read TGCAGTGCTAGGGGCCTAGCGGGGAGGACCGGGGAGCTGTACTTC.

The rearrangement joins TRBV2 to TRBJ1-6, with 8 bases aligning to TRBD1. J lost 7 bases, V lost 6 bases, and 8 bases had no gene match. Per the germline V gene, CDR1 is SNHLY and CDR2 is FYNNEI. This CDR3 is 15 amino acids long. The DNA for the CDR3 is TGTGCCAGCAGCGTCTGGACAGGGAGCAATTCACCCCTCCACTTT. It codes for CASSVWTGSNSPLHF.

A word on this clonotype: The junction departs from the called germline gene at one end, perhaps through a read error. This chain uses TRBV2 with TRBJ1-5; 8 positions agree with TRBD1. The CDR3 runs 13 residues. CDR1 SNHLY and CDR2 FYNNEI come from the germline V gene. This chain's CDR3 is CAGRTGNNQPQHF. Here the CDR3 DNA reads TGTGCCGGCAGGACAGGGAACAATCAGCCCCAGCATTTT.

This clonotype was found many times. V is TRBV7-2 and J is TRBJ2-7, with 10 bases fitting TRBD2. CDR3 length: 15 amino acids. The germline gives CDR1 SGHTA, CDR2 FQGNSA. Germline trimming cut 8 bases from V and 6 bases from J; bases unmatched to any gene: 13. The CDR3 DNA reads TGTGCCAGCGCAGGGGCTAGCGGGAGATCGGGCGAGCAGTACTTC. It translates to CASAGASGRSGEQYF.

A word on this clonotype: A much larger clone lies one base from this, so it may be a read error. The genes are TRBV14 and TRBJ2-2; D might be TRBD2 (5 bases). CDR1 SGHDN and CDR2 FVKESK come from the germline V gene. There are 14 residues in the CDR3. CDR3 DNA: TGTGCCAGCAGCCGGCTGACCCACACCGGGGAGCTGCTTTTT. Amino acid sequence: CASSRLTHTGELLF.

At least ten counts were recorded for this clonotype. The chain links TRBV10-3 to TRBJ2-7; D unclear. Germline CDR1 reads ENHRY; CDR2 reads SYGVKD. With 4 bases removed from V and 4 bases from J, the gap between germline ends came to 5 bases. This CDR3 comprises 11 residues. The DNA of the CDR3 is TGTGCCATCAGTGCGAGGTACGAGCAGTACTTC. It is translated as CAISARYEQYF.

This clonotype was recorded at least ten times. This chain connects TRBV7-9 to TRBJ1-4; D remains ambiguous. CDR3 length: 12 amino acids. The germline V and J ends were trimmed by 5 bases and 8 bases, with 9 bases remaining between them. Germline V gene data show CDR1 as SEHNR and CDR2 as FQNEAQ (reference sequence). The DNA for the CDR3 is TGTGCCAGCAGCATTACTACAGAAAAACTGTTTTTT. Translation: CASSITTEKLFF.

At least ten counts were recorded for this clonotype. The CDR3 DNA reads TGTGCCAGCAGCTCGCGAAGAAATTCACCCCTCCACTTT. Translating gives CASSSRRNSPLHF. The V call is TRBV7-3, the J call TRBJ1-6; D gene unclear. Trimming cost V 4 bases and J 7 bases, with 8 bases left between them. This CDR3 has 13 residues. The germline CDR1 and CDR2 sequences are SGHTA and FQGTGA. The variable domain in full, with the rest retrieved from reference TRBV7-3 and TRBJ1-6, is GAGVSQTPSNKVTEKGKYVELRCDPISGHTALYWYRQSLGQGPEFLIYFQGTGAADDSGLPNDRFFAVRPEGSVSTLKIQRTERGDSAVYLCASSSRRNSPLHFGNGTRLTVT.

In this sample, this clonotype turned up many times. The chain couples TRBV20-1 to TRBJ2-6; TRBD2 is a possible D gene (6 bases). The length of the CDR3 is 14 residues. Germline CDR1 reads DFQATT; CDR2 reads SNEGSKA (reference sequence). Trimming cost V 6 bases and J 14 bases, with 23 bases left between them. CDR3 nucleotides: TGCAGTGCCAGCGAACCGGGACTGCCGATGATCCTGACTTTC. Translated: CSASEPGLPMILTF.

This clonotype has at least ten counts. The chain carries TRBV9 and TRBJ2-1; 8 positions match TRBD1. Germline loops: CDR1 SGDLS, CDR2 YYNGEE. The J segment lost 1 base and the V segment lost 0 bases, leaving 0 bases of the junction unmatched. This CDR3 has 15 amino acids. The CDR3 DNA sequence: TGTGCCAGCAGCGTAGGACAGGGGTCCTACAATGAGCAGTTCTTC. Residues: CASSVGQGSYNEQFF.

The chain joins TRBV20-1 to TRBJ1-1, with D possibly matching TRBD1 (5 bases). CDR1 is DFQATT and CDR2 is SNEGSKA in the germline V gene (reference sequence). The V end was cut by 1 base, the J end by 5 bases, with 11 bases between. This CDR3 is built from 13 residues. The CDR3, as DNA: TGCAGTGCTAGAGGCCCCCGGGGGACTGAAGCTTTCTTT. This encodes CSARGPRGTEAFF.